These 7 T cell receptor beta chains originate from one sample sequenced in a study of control samples from healthy donors and cancer patients. Clones were sequenced by immunoSEQ multiplex PCR, and TCRdb holds only the in-frame ones, with some missing. Of about 160,000 clones in the sample, approximately 93% were seen once. Source material: blood. The receptors derive from a woman in her thirties or forties in good health.

J is TRBJ1-1 and V is TRBV6-1, with TRBD1 as a possible D gene (5 bases). The V and J ends lost 1 base and 5 bases respectively, with 8 bases between them. From germline, CDR1 is MNHNS and CDR2 SASEGT. The CDR3 consists of 13 residues. The CDR3 DNA reads as TGTGCCAGCAGTGAAGGGGGCCGTACTGAAGCTTTCTTT. Amino acid sequence: CASSEGGRTEAFF.

The chain is built from TRBV5-4 and TRBJ1-1, with D perhaps matching TRBD1 (6 bases). V lost 4 bases and J 6 bases, leaving 10 bases between the germline ends. The CDR3 is made up of 12 amino acids. In germline, CDR1 is SGHNT, CDR2 YYREEE (reference sequence). DNA of the CDR3: TGTGCCAGCAGCCCCCAGGGGTCTGAAGCTTTCTTT. This gives the protein CASSPQGSEAFF. Combining the CDR3 with reference TRBV5-4 and TRBJ1-1 gives the whole variable domain ETGVTQSPTHLIKTRGQQVTLRCSSQSGHNTVSWYQQALGQGPQFIFQYYREEENGRGNFPPRFSGLQFPNYSSELNVNALELDDSALYLCASSPQGSEAFFGQGTRLTVV.

The chain couples TRBV20-1 to TRBJ2-7, with 8 bases matching TRBD1. This CDR3 is built from 14 residues. J lost 2 bases, V lost 3 bases, and 6 bases had no gene match. CDR1 DFQATT and CDR2 SNEGSKA come from the germline V gene (reference sequence). The CDR3 protein is CSASLPGGTYEQYF. As DNA, the CDR3 is TGCAGTGCTAGTTTGCCAGGGGGCACCTACGAGCAGTACTTC.

The chain has TRBV5-4 and TRBJ2-3, with 8 positions matching TRBD1. Germline values: CDR1 SGHNT, CDR2 YYREEE (reference sequence). The V and J ends lost 1 base and 0 bases, in that order; junction bases with no gene match: 4. The CDR3 is 16 amino acids. The CDR3 here is CASSLTGGISTDTQYF. CDR3 in DNA: TGTGCCAGCAGCTTGACAGGGGGGATTAGCACAGATACGCAGTATTTT.

This chain's CDR3 is CASRGRGSGANVLTF. The CDR3 bases are TGTGCCAGCCGGGGACGGGGCTCTGGGGCCAACGTCCTGACTTTC. V and J are TRBV6-5 and TRBJ2-6; D is tentatively TRBD1 or TRBD2 (5 bases each). The germline V gene encodes CDR1 MNHEY and CDR2 SVGAGI. This CDR3 comprises 15 residues. V was cut by 8 bases and J by 0 bases, with 11 bases left in between.

This chain links TRBV4-2 with TRBJ1-1; D gene ambiguous. The germline V and J ends were trimmed by 0 bases and 8 bases, with 7 bases remaining between them. The germline CDR1 and CDR2 sequences are LGHNA and YNFKEQ. The CDR3 extends over 12 amino acids. CDR3 coding DNA: TGTGCCAGCAGCCAAGATTCGAGGGAAGCTTTCTTT. Its translation: CASSQDSREAFF.

This sequence joins TRBV6-1 and TRBJ1-2, with D unclear. CDR3 length: 10 amino acids. CDR1 MNHNS and CDR2 SASEGT come from the germline V gene. Deletions cut 3 bases from V and 8 bases from J, with 4 bases between. The CDR3 is CASSDTGYTF. CDR3 sequence (DNA): TGTGCCAGCAGTGATACGGGCTACACCTTC.